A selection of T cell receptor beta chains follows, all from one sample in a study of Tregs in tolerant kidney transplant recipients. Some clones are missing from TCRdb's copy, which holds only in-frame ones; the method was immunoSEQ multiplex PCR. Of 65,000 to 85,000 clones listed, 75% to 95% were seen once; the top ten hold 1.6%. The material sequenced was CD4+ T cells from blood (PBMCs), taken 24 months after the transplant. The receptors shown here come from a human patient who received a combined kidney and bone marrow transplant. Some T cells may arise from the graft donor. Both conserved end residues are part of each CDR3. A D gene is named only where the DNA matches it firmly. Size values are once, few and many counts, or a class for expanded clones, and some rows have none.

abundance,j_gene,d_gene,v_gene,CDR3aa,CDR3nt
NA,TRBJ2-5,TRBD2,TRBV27,CASRGLAGDYGETQYF,TGTGCCAGCAGGGGGCTAGCGGGAGACTATGGGGAGACCCAGTACTTC
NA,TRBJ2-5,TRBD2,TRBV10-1,CASTLGAGGPVQDETQYF,TGCGCCAGCACCCTGGGGGCGGGAGGGCCTGTTCAGGACGAGACCCAGTACTTC
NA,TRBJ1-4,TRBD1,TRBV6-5,CASSAGTGYEKLFF,TGTGCCAGCAGTGCCGGGACAGGGTATGAAAAACTGTTTTTT
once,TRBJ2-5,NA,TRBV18,CASSPQQLQETQYF,TGTGCCAGCTCACCCCAACAGTTGCAAGAGACCCAGTACTTC
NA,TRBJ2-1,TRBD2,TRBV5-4,CASSQGLAGGSYNEQFF,TGTGCCAGCAGCCAGGGACTAGCGGGGGGCTCCTACAATGAGCAGTTCTTC
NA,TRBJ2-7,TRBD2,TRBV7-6,CASSLALAGSYEQYF,TGTGCCAGCAGCTTAGCTCTAGCGGGTTCTTACGAGCAGTACTTC
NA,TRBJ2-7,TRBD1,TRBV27,CASSLGRGYYEQYF,TGTGCCAGCAGTTTAGGCAGGGGGTACTACGAGCAGTACTTC
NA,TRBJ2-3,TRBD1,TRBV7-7,CASSRDRGPQYF,TGTGCCAGCAGCCGGGACAGGGGACCGCAGTATTTT
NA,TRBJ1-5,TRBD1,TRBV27,CASRPDRGVIQPQHF,TGTGCCAGCAGACCGGACAGGGGGGTTATCCAGCCCCAGCATTTT
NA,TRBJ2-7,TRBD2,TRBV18,CASSFGLADTYEQYF,TGTGCCAGCTCATTCGGACTAGCGGATACCTACGAGCAGTACTTC
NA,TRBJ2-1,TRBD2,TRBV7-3,CASSSGTAGEQFF,TGTGCCAGCAGCAGCGGGACCGCTGGGGAGCAGTTCTTC
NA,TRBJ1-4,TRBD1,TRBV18,CASSLDRGQTNEKLFF,TGTGCCAGCTCCCTAGACAGGGGGCAAACTAATGAAAAACTGTTTTTT
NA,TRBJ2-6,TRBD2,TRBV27,CASSPLATGANVPTF,TGTGCCAGCAGCCCACTAGCGACTGGGGCCAACGTCCCGACTTTC
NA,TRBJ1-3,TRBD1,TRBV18,CASSPMDRGNTIYF,TGTGCCAGCTCACCTATGGACAGGGGAAACACCATATATTTT
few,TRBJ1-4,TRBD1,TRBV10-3,CAISESETHRGKLFF,TGTGCCATCAGTGAGTCGGAGACCCACAGGGGAAAACTGTTTTTT
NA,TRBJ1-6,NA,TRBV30,CAWLQGSSYNSPLHF,TGTGCCTGGTTACAGGGAAGCTCCTATAATTCCCCCCTCCACTTT
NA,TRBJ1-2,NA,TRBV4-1,CASSQAWGRTNYGYTF,TGCGCCAGCAGCCAAGCCTGGGGCAGGACTAACTATGGCTACACCTTC
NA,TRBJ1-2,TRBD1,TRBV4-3,CASSQGSGQVANYGYTF,TGCGCCAGCAGCCAAGGGTCCGGACAGGTAGCTAACTATGGCTACACCTTC
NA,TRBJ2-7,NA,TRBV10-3,CAISFQGYEQYF,TGTGCCATCAGTTTTCAGGGTTACGAGCAGTACTTC
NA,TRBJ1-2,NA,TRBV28,CASSLNTRGQGYGYTF,TGTGCCAGCAGTTTAAACACCCGGGGACAAGGCTATGGCTACACCTTC
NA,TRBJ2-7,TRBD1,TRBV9,CASSGTGTGNGEQYF,TGTGCCAGCAGCGGAACCGGGACAGGGAATGGCGAGCAGTACTTC
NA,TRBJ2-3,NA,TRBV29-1,CSVERRTSTDTQYF,TGCAGCGTTGAGCGGCGAACTAGCACAGATACGCAGTATTTT
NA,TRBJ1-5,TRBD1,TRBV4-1,CASSSYRGSGNQPQHF,TGCGCCAGCAGCTCCTACAGGGGAAGCGGCAATCAGCCCCAGCATTTT
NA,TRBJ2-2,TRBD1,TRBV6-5,CASSYRDRGHGELFF,TGTGCCAGCAGTTACCGGGACAGGGGTCACGGGGAGCTGTTTTTT
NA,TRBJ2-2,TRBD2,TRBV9,CASTRGGGLVDIGELFF,TGTGCCAGCACCCGTGGTGGGGGACTAGTCGACATCGGGGAGCTGTTTTTT
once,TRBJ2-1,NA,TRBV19,CASSRGLPGNEQFF,TGTGCCAGTAGTAGAGGACTGCCGGGGAATGAGCAGTTCTTC